These 27 T cell receptor beta chains were all obtained from the same sample, sequenced in a study of OX40 agonist ivuxolimab in advanced cancers. Some clones are missing from TCRdb's copy, which holds only in-frame ones; the method was immunoSEQ multiplex PCR. The table lists around 42,000 clones, around 89% of them singletons. The sequencing used CD4+ or CD8+ T cells sorted from blood, collected in a trial of the OX40 agonist ivuxolimab. The origin of the receptors is an adult with an advanced solid tumor such as melanoma, head and neck, liver or kidney cancer.

This sequence joins TRBV28 and TRBJ2-1, with 10 bases lining up with TRBD2. The V gene's germline CDR1 is MDHEN and CDR2 SYDVKM. Trimming removed 3 bases from V and 6 bases from J; junction bases left unmatched: 11. CDR3 length equals 17 residues. The DNA of the CDR3 is TGTGCCAGCAGTTTCCTGACCCTAGCGGGAGAGGGCAATGAGCAGTTCTTC. It encodes CASSFLTLAGEGNEQFF.

CDR3 amino acids: CASSQDRASSTEAFF. The DNA of the CDR3 is TGCGCCAGCAGCCAAGATCGGGCGAGTAGCACTGAAGCTTTCTTT. The chain recombines TRBV4-1 with TRBJ1-1; D gene uncertain. The germline V and J ends were trimmed by 0 bases and 4 bases, with 12 bases remaining between them. CDR1 is MGHRA and CDR2 is YSYEKL in the germline V gene. The CDR3 contains 15 residues.

This clone was detected only once. The J gene is TRBJ1-5, the V gene TRBV4-1; the match to TRBD1 covers 9 bases. The CDR3 covers 16 residues. Germline V lookup: CDR1 MGHRA, CDR2 YSYEKL. V shed 4 bases and J 7 bases; nucleotides not matched to a gene: 11. The CDR3: CASSRAPGQGRQPQHF. For the CDR3, the DNA is TGCGCCAGCAGCCGCGCCCCCGGACAGGGGAGGCAGCCCCAGCATTTT.

The chain recombines TRBV28 with TRBJ1-1; TRBD1 matches 7 bases. V lost 6 bases and J lost 6; bases outside the gene matches: 4. The length of the CDR3 is 12 residues. Germline assignment: CDR1 MDHEN and CDR2 SYDVKM. CDR3 protein: CASRTRGPEAFF. The CDR3 bases are TGTGCCAGCAGAACTAGGGGGCCTGAAGCTTTCTTT.

This clone appeared a single time. The V call is TRBV6-5, the J call TRBJ1-5, with 8 bases identical to TRBD1. Germline loops: CDR1 MNHEY, CDR2 SVGAGI. The length of the CDR3 is 15 residues. After removal of 5 bases from V and 0 bases from J, the junction contained 3 bases not matched to a gene. In DNA, the CDR3 is TGTGCCAGCAGTCCAGGGGGCGGTAGCAATCAGCCCCAGCATTTT. Protein: CASSPGGGSNQPQHF.

This chain connects TRBV14 to TRBJ2-7, with D possibly matching TRBD1 (6 bases). This CDR3 is 15 amino acids long. The germline V gene encodes CDR1 SGHDN and CDR2 FVKESK. Trimming shortened V by 6 bases and J by 0 bases, and 15 bases separated the two germline ends. The CDR3 protein is CASRETGTPSYEQYF. The CDR3 coding sequence is TGTGCCAGCAGAGAAACCGGGACACCCTCCTACGAGCAGTACTTC.

This clone appeared a single time. The rearrangement links TRBV9 to TRBJ2-1; 11 positions agree with TRBD2. Germline loops: CDR1 SGDLS, CDR2 YYNGEE. V dropped 0 bases and J dropped 7; count of bases not matched to a gene: 6. CDR3 length: 16 residues. CDR3 nucleotide sequence: TGTGCCAGCAGCGTAGAGGGGGCTAGCGGGAGGAATGAGCAGTTCTTC. It is translated as CASSVEGASGRNEQFF.

The genes are TRBV4-1 and TRBJ1-1; D is uncertain. Germline CDR1 and CDR2: MGHRA and YSYEKL. The V end lost 4 bases, the J end lost 0 bases, and 9 bases lay between the germline ends. This CDR3 spans 14 amino acids. DNA of the CDR3: TGCGCCAGCAGCCCTCGGACCATGAACACTGAAGCTTTCTTT. Translation gives CASSPRTMNTEAFF.

This chain connects TRBV28 to TRBJ2-1; 7 bases line up with TRBD1. Germline V lookup: CDR1 MDHEN, CDR2 SYDVKM. Germline trimming cut 10 bases from V and 3 bases from J; bases unmatched to any gene: 9. CDR3 length equals 14 residues. CDR3 amino acids: CATQPGQNYNEQFF. As DNA, the CDR3 is TGTGCCACCCAACCGGGACAGAACTACAATGAGCAGTTCTTC.

The chain is built from TRBV13 and TRBJ1-2; 7 nucleotides agree with TRBD1. With 5 bases clipped from V and 1 base from J, the junction kept 7 bases outside the gene matches. CDR3 length: 15 residues. Germline loops: CDR1 PRHDT, CDR2 FYEKMQ (reference sequence). CDR3 in DNA: TGTGCCAGCAGCCCCCCGACAGGGAGTAACTATGGCTACACCTTC. Amino acids: CASSPPTGSNYGYTF. Complete variable domain (other parts from reference TRBV13 and TRBJ1-2): AAGVIQSPRHLIKEKRETATLKCYPIPRHDTVYWYQQGPGQDPQFLISFYEKMQSDKGSIPDRFSAQQFSDYHSELNMSSLELGDSALYFCASSPPTGSNYGYTFGSGTRLTVV.

The chain joins TRBV7-2 to TRBJ2-1; D remains unclear. The V and J ends lost 1 base and 3 bases respectively, with 7 bases between them. CDR1 is SGHTA and CDR2 is FQGNSA in the germline V gene. The CDR3 consists of 14 residues. CDR3 in amino acids: CASSLEPNYNEQFF. CDR3 sequence (DNA): TGTGCCAGCAGCTTAGAACCGAACTACAATGAGCAGTTCTTC.

The chain joins TRBV5-6 to TRBJ2-5; D gene unclear. Looked up from germline, CDR1 is SGHDT and CDR2 is YYEEEE. This CDR3 has 12 amino acids. V lost 1 base and J lost 5, with 6 bases in between. The CDR3 region has the DNA TGTGCCAGCAGCTTGTGGATTGAGACCCAGTACTTC. This gives the protein CASSLWIETQYF.

The rearrangement links TRBV2 to TRBJ2-7; no definite D call. Germline values: CDR1 SNHLY, CDR2 FYNNEI. Trimming took off 10 bases at V and 1 base at J, with 20 bases between the two ends. The CDR3 runs to 15 residues. This chain's CDR3 is CAITASEASSYEQYF. The CDR3 nucleotides are TGTGCCATCACTGCCTCGGAAGCCTCATCCTACGAGCAGTACTTC.

This chain connects TRBV6-5 to TRBJ2-7, with TRBD2 matching 8 bases. CDR1 is MNHEY, CDR2 SVGAGI, per germline. The CDR3 loop spans 15 amino acids. V was clipped by 2 bases and J by 5 bases; unmatched bases: 8. The CDR3 protein is CASSYSLSGSNEQYF. CDR3 bases: TGTGCCAGCAGTTACAGTCTGAGCGGGAGTAACGAGCAGTACTTC.

V and J are TRBV7-6 and TRBJ2-7, with TRBD1 identical over 7 bases. J was trimmed by 4 bases and V by 1 base; bases with no gene match: 4. Germline V gene sequence: CDR1 SGHVS, CDR2 FNYEAQ. The CDR3 is 14 amino acids. This CDR3 is CASSLGQGGYEQYF. CDR3 DNA: TGTGCCAGCAGCTTAGGACAGGGCGGATACGAGCAGTACTTC. Full variable domain (rest looked up from reference TRBV7-6 and TRBJ2-7): GAGVSQSPRYKVTKRGQDVALRCDPISGHVSLYWYRQALGQGPEFLTYFNYEAQQDKSGLPNDRFSAERPEGSISTLTIQRTEQRDSAMYRCASSLGQGGYEQYFGPGTRLTVT.

The gene calls are TRBV5-6 and TRBJ2-7, with D hard to call. The germline V and J ends were trimmed by 2 bases and 7 bases, with 19 bases remaining between them. Germline V lookup: CDR1 SGHDT, CDR2 YYEEEE. The CDR3 runs to 15 residues. The CDR3 here is CASSLTRAPTREQYF. The CDR3 bases are TGTGCCAGCAGCTTAACAAGGGCGCCCACGAGGGAGCAGTACTTC.

J is TRBJ2-7 and V is TRBV13, with D perhaps TRBD1 or TRBD2 (5 bases each). Between the trimmed V and J ends, which lost 5 bases and 7 bases, there was a span of 18 bases. The CDR3 spans 14 residues. The germline CDR1 and CDR2 sequences are PRHDT and FYEKMQ (reference sequence). The CDR3 loop reads CASSGWGAWGEQYF. For the CDR3, the DNA is TGTGCCAGCAGCGGGTGGGGAGCCTGGGGGGAGCAGTACTTC.

The rearrangement joins TRBV6-5 to TRBJ1-1; D not certain. The CDR3 spans 14 residues. V was trimmed by 1 base and J by 2 bases, leaving 8 bases between them. Germline CDR1 MNHEY, CDR2 SVGAGI. The CDR3, as DNA: TGTGCCAGCAGTTACTTTGGCAGTAACACTGAAGCTTTCTTT. It is translated as CASSYFGSNTEAFF.

This clone was seen a handful of times. The rearrangement joins TRBV6-1 to TRBJ1-3; no clear D. Deletions cut 4 bases from V and 0 bases from J, with 10 bases between. The V gene's germline CDR1 is MNHNS and CDR2 SASEGT. This CDR3 has 15 residues. The CDR3 loop reads CASSATEDSGNTIYF. CDR3 DNA: TGTGCCAGCAGTGCTACAGAAGACTCTGGAAACACCATATATTTT.

J is TRBJ1-1 and V is TRBV30; TRBD1 is a possible D gene (5 bases). V lost 3 bases and J lost 7, with 24 bases in between. Germline assignment: CDR1 GTSNPN and CDR2 SVGIG (reference sequence). The CDR3 consists of 16 residues. The DNA of the CDR3 is TGTGCCTGGAGCCCCCCCCCGGGGGAGGGAGTGGGTGAAGCTTTCTTT. It translates to CAWSPPPGEGVGEAFF.

The CDR3 protein is CSVARWEGSNTEAFF. The CDR3 bases are TGCAGCGTTGCAAGATGGGAGGGTTCGAACACTGAAGCTTTCTTT. This chain joins TRBV29-1 and TRBJ1-1; D ambiguous. This CDR3 contains 15 residues. Germline V CDR1 and CDR2: SQVTM, ANQGSEA. The V and J ends lost 4 bases and 1 base respectively, with 16 bases between them. The complete variable domain, with remaining parts taken from reference TRBV29-1 and TRBJ1-1, reads SAVISQKPSRDICQRGTSLTIQCQVDSQVTMMFWYRQQPGQSLTLIATANQGSEATYESGFVIDKFPISRPNLTFSTLTVSNMSPEDSSIYLCSVARWEGSNTEAFFGQGTRLTVV.

This clone was seen repeatedly, ten times or more. The gene calls are TRBV9 and TRBJ2-7; 7 bases line up with TRBD2. Per germline, CDR1 SGDLS and CDR2 YYNGEE. There are 14 residues in the CDR3. V lost 3 bases, J lost 5 bases, and 8 bases stayed unmatched. The CDR3 spells CASSGEGVDDEQYF. DNA of the CDR3: TGTGCCAGCAGCGGGGAGGGAGTTGACGACGAGCAGTACTTC. Full variable domain (outside the CDR3, taken from reference TRBV9 and TRBJ2-7): DSGVTQTPKHLITATGQRVTLRCSPRSGDLSVYWYQQSLDQGLQFLIQYYNGEERAKGNILERFSAQQFPDLHSELNLSSLELGDSALYFCASSGEGVDDEQYFGPGTRLTVT.

This clone was counted a few times. The V and J genes are TRBV4-1 and TRBJ2-7; TRBD2 aligns across 12 bases. Germline V gene lookup returns CDR1 MGHRA and CDR2 YSYEKL. CDR3 length: 16 amino acids. V was pared by 1 base and J by 6 bases, with 7 bases of the junction left unmatched. The CDR3 here is CASSQAWASGRAEQYF. In nucleotides, the CDR3 is TGCGCCAGCAGCCAAGCCTGGGCTAGCGGGAGGGCCGAGCAGTACTTC.

This clone has just one count. The chain couples TRBV13 to TRBJ2-7; the D is unclear. CDR3 size: 13 residues. The V gene lost 1 base and the J gene lost 5 bases, with 9 bases spanning the gap. Looked up from germline, CDR1 is PRHDT and CDR2 is FYEKMQ (reference sequence). CDR3 amino acids: CASSLVQFNEQYF. The CDR3 DNA reads as TGTGCCAGCAGCTTAGTGCAATTTAACGAGCAGTACTTC.

The genes are TRBV5-4 and TRBJ2-1; 7 bases fit TRBD2. CDR1 SGHNT and CDR2 YYREEE come from the germline V gene (reference sequence). The junction had 7 bases not matched to a gene; V was cut back by 0 bases and J by 4 bases. The CDR3 is 16 residues long. As DNA, the CDR3 is TGTGCCAGCAGCTTGGCTACGGTGGGGGGGTACAATGAGCAGTTCTTC. Protein: CASSLATVGGYNEQFF.

CDR3 residues: CASSPWGASDEQFF. The CDR3 nucleotides read TGTGCCAGCAGCCCCTGGGGGGCTAGCGATGAGCAGTTCTTC. The chain employs TRBV6-1 and TRBJ2-1; D may be TRBD1 or TRBD2 (6 bases each). V lost 6 bases to trimming and J lost 8 bases, with 17 bases between them. Per the germline V gene, CDR1 is MNHNS and CDR2 is SASEGT. CDR3 length equals 14 residues.

The chain uses TRBV5-6 and TRBJ1-3, with 7 nucleotides matching TRBD1. Losses at the gene ends were 4 bases for V and 0 bases for J; bases not matched to a gene: 16. The CDR3 length is 19 residues. CDR1 SGHDT and CDR2 YYEEEE come from the germline V gene. The CDR3 DNA follows: TGTGCCAGCAGCCGGGGACAGTTTGGGGCCCTTAGCTCTGGAAACACCATATATTTT. As protein: CASSRGQFGALSSGNTIYF. The variable domain in full, completed from reference TRBV5-6 and TRBJ1-3, reads DAGVTQSPTHLIKTRGQQVTLRCSPKSGHDTVSWYQQALGQGPQFIFQYYEEEERQRGNFPDRFSGHQFPNYSSELNVNALLLGDSALYLCASSRGQFGALSSGNTIYFGEGSWLTVV.